This T cell receptor (beta chain) was obtained from a study of T cell responses to AZD1222 COVID-19 vaccine. At the level of the study: Pooled samples include second doses given at about 4 or 12 weeks. Study outcomes and limitations: The study found Spike-specific TCR breadth and depth rose after two AZD1222 doses. Across spike, vaccine-associated CD4 TCRs were found, dominant at 160-218 and 743-854.

CDR1 and CDR2 from the germline V gene are SNHLY and FYNNEI. The CDR3 totals 13 residues. V lost 8 bases and J 2 bases, leaving 10 bases between the germline ends. Worth noting for this clone: The antigen is not known.

The data were produced by immunoSEQ multiplex PCR, yet TCRdb's version contains in-frame clones alone and is incomplete. The sample has about 95,000 clones, roughly nine tenths seen once. The sequences come from peripheral blood, collected on day 0 of AZD1222 vaccination. The source is an adult in good health. The chain uses TRBV2 and TRBJ2-1, with D perhaps TRBD1 (6 bases). As DNA, the CDR3 is TGTGCCAGCGGGCAGGGGACCTACAATGAGCAGTTCTTC. Translated: CASGQGTYNEQFF.